These 25 T cell receptor beta chains share one sample of origin, sequenced in a study of T cell repertoires in cytomegalovirus infection. Which antigens these TCRs recognize remains unknown. TCRdb fed the reads into MiXCR, producing one record per CDR3 protein. The data contain roughly 46,000 distinct CDR3 sequences, approximately 19% of them singletons. The source was CD8+ T cells from cultured PBMCs, collected from culture after CMV antigen stimulation. These receptors originate from a human donor in good health (CMV status not recorded). Some clones in this sample may be carry-over from other donors' samples.

A few counts support this clonotype. This chain joins TRBV11-2 and TRBJ1-2; tentatively, D is TRBD1 (6 bases). Germline values: CDR1 SGHAT, CDR2 FQNNGV. Deletions cut 3 bases from V and 4 bases from J, with 21 bases between. CDR3 length: 17 amino acids. This chain's CDR3 is CASSFEMGDIYTYGYTF. CDR3 nucleotides: TGTGCCAGCAGCTTCGAGATGGGGGACATTTACACCTATGGCTACACCTTC.

This clonotype was found many times. The CDR3 region has the DNA TGTGCCAGCAGTTACTCCCCCGGGGGCAACACTGAAGCTTTCTTT. Residues: CASSYSPGGNTEAFF. This rearrangement joins TRBV6-5 to TRBJ1-1; TRBD1 might be the D (6 bases). V lost 0 bases and J 2 bases, leaving 10 bases between the germline ends. Germline CDR1 MNHEY, CDR2 SVGAGI. This CDR3 region has 15 residues.

Notes on this clonotype: A much larger clone lies one base from this, so it may be a read error. This rearrangement joins TRBV14 to TRBJ1-1; D is uncertain. There are 16 residues in the CDR3. The germline V gene has CDR1 SGHDN and CDR2 FVKESK. DNA of the CDR3: TGTGCCAACAGCGCTTGGGATGTTTCAGGGAACACTGAAGCTTTCTTT. This encodes CANSAWDVSGNTEAFF.

This rearrangement joins TRBV7-8 to TRBJ2-7, with a weak D call TRBD2 (7 bases). V lost 3 bases, J lost 5 bases, and 14 bases lay in between. The CDR3 loop spans 14 amino acids. Germline V CDR1 and CDR2: SGHVS, FQNEAQ. CDR3 DNA: TGTGCCAGCAGCTTGGACCAGGGGAGGGACGAGCAGTACTTC. Protein sequence: CASSLDQGRDEQYF.

Regarding this clonotype: This may arise from a read error, as a much more abundant clone is one base away. This rearrangement joins TRBV11-1 to TRBJ2-5; 9 nucleotides line up with TRBD2. There are 15 residues in the CDR3. Germline assignment: CDR1 SGHAT and CDR2 FQDESV (reference sequence). Unmatched junction bases numbered 4, after V lost 0 bases and J lost 5 bases. CDR3 protein: CASSLAASGMETQYF. In nucleotides, the CDR3 is TGTGCCAGCAGCTTAGCGGCTAGCGGGATGGAGACCCAGTACTTC.

Details on this clonotype: This may come from a read error, since a much larger clone is one base off. The rearrangement joins TRBV7-2 to TRBJ2-7, with D maybe TRBD2 (5 bases). CDR1 is SGHTA, CDR2 FQGNSA, per germline. This CDR3 is built from 16 residues. Trimming took off 4 bases at V and 2 bases at J, with 18 bases between the two ends. CDR3 loop: CASSSHWAGSAYEQYF. For the CDR3, the DNA is TGTGCCAGCAGCTCCCATTGGGCGGGTTCCGCCTACGAGCAGTACTTC.

This clonotype was counted a few times. The chain recombines TRBV15 with TRBJ1-5, with 7 bases fitting TRBD1. With 0 bases clipped from V and 7 bases from J, the junction kept 3 bases outside the gene matches. CDR1 LNHNV and CDR2 YYDKDF come from the germline V gene (reference sequence). The CDR3 consists of 14 residues. CDR3 nucleotides: TGTGCCACCAGCAGAGACAGGGGGATCCAGCCCCAGCATTTT. This sequence encodes CATSRDRGIQPQHF.

The V gene is TRBV4-1, the J gene TRBJ2-3; a weak D match, TRBD1 (5 bases). Trimming shortened V by 4 bases and J by 5 bases, and 13 bases separated the two germline ends. Germline-derived CDR1 and CDR2 are MGHRA and YSYEKL. This CDR3 spans 14 amino acids. CDR3 nucleotides: TGCGCCAGCAGCCTAACGTCCCAGGGAGATACGCAGTATTTT. This codes for CASSLTSQGDTQYF.

This clonotype was seen a few times. V usage is TRBV19 and J usage is TRBJ1-5, with 8 bases matching TRBD1. V gave up 4 bases and J gave up 6 bases; unmatched junction bases: 8. Germline loops: CDR1 LNHDA, CDR2 SQIVND (reference sequence). The CDR3 extends over 15 amino acids. CDR3 DNA: TGTGCCAGTAGTAATCCAGGGGGCTATAGTCAGCCCCAGCATTTT. Its protein product is CASSNPGGYSQPQHF.

There are a few counts of this clonotype. The gene calls are TRBV11-2 and TRBJ2-7; the match to TRBD2 covers 7 bases. The germline gives CDR1 SGHAT, CDR2 FQNNGV. The V gene end was trimmed by 0 bases and the J gene end by 0 bases; junction bases not matched to a gene: 5. CDR3 size: 16 residues. The CDR3 DNA sequence: TGTGCCAGCAGCTTAGAAGCTAGCGGATCCTCCTACGAGCAGTACTTC. This translates into CASSLEASGSSYEQYF.

This clonotype was observed a few times. V and J are TRBV12-3 or TRBV12-4 and TRBJ1-5, with D perhaps matching TRBD1 (6 bases). The CDR3 is 17 amino acids. Trimming pared 4 bases from V and 3 bases from J, leaving 19 bases between. The CDR3 bases are TGTGCCAGCAGTTCCCAGGGGCAGGGCATGGACAATCAGCCCCAGCATTTT. Translating gives CASSSQGQGMDNQPQHF.

By frequency in the sample, this clonotype is medium-sized (0.01 to 0.1%). V is TRBV7-8 and J is TRBJ1-5, with 7 positions matching TRBD1. The V gene end was trimmed by 4 bases and the J gene end by 4 bases; junction bases not matched to a gene: 13. The CDR3 runs 17 residues. CDR1 is SGHVS and CDR2 is FQNEAQ in the germline V gene. The CDR3: CASSSTHRGIANQPQHF. The CDR3 nucleotides read TGTGCCAGCAGCTCGACCCACAGGGGAATAGCAAATCAGCCCCAGCATTTT.

This clonotype was recorded a few times. The chain uses TRBV28 and TRBJ1-1, with D hard to call. The CDR3 consists of 14 residues. Trimming took off 7 bases at V and 0 bases at J, with 12 bases between the two ends. Germline CDR1 MDHEN, CDR2 SYDVKM. CDR3 coding DNA: TGTGCCAGCAAGGTTGATCCCATGAACACTGAAGCTTTCTTT. It codes for CASKVDPMNTEAFF.

This clonotype has just a few counts. This sequence joins TRBV4-2 and TRBJ1-5; 9 bases are a match to TRBD1. The CDR3 runs 19 residues. The germline CDR1 and CDR2 sequences are LGHNA and YNFKEQ. V dropped 3 bases and J dropped 0; count of bases not matched to a gene: 12. This chain's CDR3 is CASSHDFRDRAYSNQPQHF. The CDR3 coding sequence is TGTGCCAGCAGCCACGATTTCCGGGACAGGGCTTATAGCAATCAGCCCCAGCATTTT.

This clonotype was detected ten times or more. This chain joins TRBV6-2 or TRBV6-3 and TRBJ2-4; possibly TRBD1 for D (5 bases). Germline V gene sequence: CDR1 MNHEY, CDR2 SVGEGT. The CDR3 is made up of 18 amino acids. Trimming shortened V by 0 bases and J by 1 base, and 16 bases separated the two germline ends. CDR3 residues: CASSYSTVEETAKNIQYF. DNA of the CDR3: TGTGCCAGCAGTTACTCGACAGTTGAGGAGACGGCCAAAAACATTCAGTACTTC.

This clonotype has a count of ten or more. V usage is TRBV7-2 and J usage is TRBJ2-2, with TRBD2 matching 9 bases. Germline V CDR1 and CDR2: SGHTA, FQGNSA. The CDR3 totals 16 residues. V lost 3 bases to trimming and J lost 2 bases; unmatched junction nucleotides: 4. CDR3: CASSLTGTSNTGELFF. DNA of the CDR3: TGTGCCAGCAGCTTGACCGGGACTAGCAACACCGGGGAGCTGTTTTTT.

This clonotype was counted only a few times. The chain recombines TRBV5-1 with TRBJ1-2; the D is unclear. CDR3 length: 15 residues. The V end lost 8 bases, the J end lost 0 bases, and 17 bases lay between the germline ends. The germline gives CDR1 SGHRS, CDR2 YFSETQ. CDR3 in DNA: TGCGCCAGGTTCGTGGGCCCGGCAGCTAACTATGGCTACACCTTC. Translation gives CARFVGPAANYGYTF.

This clonotype has a handful of counts. This chain joins TRBV9 and TRBJ1-4; possible D gene TRBD1, 6 bases. Trimming took off 4 bases at V and 0 bases at J, with 10 bases between the two ends. The CDR3 runs to 15 residues. The V gene's germline CDR1 is SGDLS and CDR2 YYNGEE. The CDR3 sequence is CASSRTAATNEKLFF. The CDR3 DNA is TGTGCCAGCAGCCGGACAGCCGCAACTAATGAAAAACTGTTTTTT.

The chain is built from TRBV27 and TRBJ1-2; no firm D call. V shed 0 bases and J shed 10 bases, with 27 bases lying between them. The CDR3 runs 18 residues. Germline CDR1 reads MNHEY; CDR2 reads SMNVEV (reference sequence). In DNA, the CDR3 is TGTGCCAGCAGTTTATCCCCGGGGTTTGAGTATTCGATGGATGACTACACCTTC. It encodes CASSLSPGFEYSMDDYTF.

This clonotype has just a few counts. V is TRBV7-8 and J is TRBJ2-3; 9 bases are a match to TRBD2. The germline CDR1 and CDR2 sequences are SGHVS and FQNEAQ. The CDR3 is made up of 19 amino acids. V lost 3 bases and J lost 2; bases outside the gene matches: 15. CDR3 coding DNA: TGTGCCAGCAGCTTTCAAATAGCGGGGGACAATTACACCACAGATACGCAGTATTTT. It specifies CASSFQIAGDNYTTDTQYF.

Only a few counts were recorded for this clonotype. The rearrangement links TRBV28 to TRBJ2-7, with 7 bases that match TRBD1. CDR1 MDHEN and CDR2 SYDVKM come from the germline V gene. CDR3 length: 15 residues. V dropped 5 bases and J dropped 3; count of bases not matched to a gene: 10. CDR3 in DNA: TGTGCCAGCAGTCCACCGGACAGGATCGGCTACGAGCAGTACTTC. This encodes CASSPPDRIGYEQYF.

V is TRBV19 and J is TRBJ1-3; a possible D gene is TRBD1 (5 bases). This CDR3 has 16 residues. V was shortened by 4 bases and J by 4 bases, with 17 bases between the two germline ends. Germline V gene lookup returns CDR1 LNHDA and CDR2 SQIVND (reference sequence). The CDR3 region is CASSTGRHLRGNTIYF. The CDR3 DNA sequence: TGTGCCAGTAGTACGGGACGCCACCTGCGGGGAAACACCATATATTTT. Drawing the rest from reference TRBV19 and TRBJ1-3, the complete variable domain is DGGITQSPKYLFRKEGQNVTLSCEQNLNHDAMYWYRQDPGQGLRLIYYSQIVNDFQKGDIAEGYSVSREKKESFPLTVTSAQKNPTAFYLCASSTGRHLRGNTIYFGEGSWLTVV.

This clonotype was counted at least ten times. The genes are TRBV11-2 and TRBJ2-7; 12 bases match TRBD2. V was pared by 4 bases and J by 7 bases, with 8 bases of the junction left unmatched. The germline V gene has CDR1 SGHAT and CDR2 FQNNGV. This CDR3 comprises 15 residues. In DNA form, the CDR3 reads TGTGCCAGCAGCTCCAGACTAGCGGGAGTGGGTGAGCAGTACTTC. This sequence encodes CASSSRLAGVGEQYF.

This clonotype turned up a few times. The rearrangement joins TRBV24-1 to TRBJ2-1; the match to TRBD1 covers 7 bases. CDR3 length: 17 residues. Unmatched junction bases numbered 8, after V lost 4 bases and J lost 0 bases. The germline gives CDR1 KGHDR, CDR2 SFDVKD. DNA of the CDR3: TGTGCCACCAGTGAAACGGGACAGCTGAGCTCCTACAATGAGCAGTTCTTC. Residues: CATSETGQLSSYNEQFF.

The CDR3 DNA reads as TGTGCCAGCAGTTTATCTAGGACAGGGGGCAGTCAGCCCCAGCATTTT. Encoded protein: CASSLSRTGGSQPQHF. The chain combines TRBV27 with TRBJ1-5; 11 bases line up with TRBD1. The CDR3 length is 16 residues. The germline V gene has CDR1 MNHEY and CDR2 SMNVEV (reference sequence). J was trimmed by 6 bases and V by 0 bases; bases with no gene match: 4.